This TCR beta chain was captured in a study of blood T cell repertoires in COVID-19. Study in general: Spain, Italy and the United States supplied samples that represented acute and convalescent COVID-19. T cells, B-cell-depleted T cells, or PBMCs supplied cDNA or gDNA.

Methods used by the authors: Using reference gene primer amplification, nucleated cell counts were estimated. TCRdb's copy holds only in-frame clones and misses some; the assay was immunoSEQ multiplex PCR. That table gives V, J and clone size, and the DNA gave D and trimming. The table lists around 73,000 clones, around 82% of them singletons. The germline V and J ends were trimmed by 6 bases and 0 bases, with 8 bases remaining between them. Per the germline V gene, CDR1 is MNHEY and CDR2 is SVGEGT. The CDR3 has 13 amino acids. Sequenced material: peripheral blood. This TCR was sampled from a human donor in a cohort sampled during active COVID-19. The chain is built from TRBV6-2 or TRBV6-3 and TRBJ1-2; D is ambiguous. CDR3 DNA sequence: TGTGCCAGCAGCCTCCTAGCTAACTATGGCTACACCTTC. Translating it yields CASSLLANYGYTF.